The 21 T cell receptor beta chains reported below all come from one sample, sequenced in a study of patients and donors after allogeneic stem cell transplantation. From the RT-PCR reads, TCRdb called clonotypes with MiXCR, one entry per CDR3 protein. The sample has some 960,000 distinct CDR3 sequences, approximately 19% seen once; the top ten hold 6%. The specimen sequenced was blood, either unsorted or a sorted T cell fraction (not recorded which). The source is a human donor who was either an allogeneic HSCT recipient or a stem cell or donor lymphocyte infusion donor (not recorded which). It is not recorded whose cells these are; they may come from a transplant donor.

The chain couples TRBV5-1 to TRBJ2-3; D may be TRBD2 (6 bases). The CDR3 runs to 16 residues. Deletions cut 4 bases from V and 1 base from J, with 16 bases between. CDR1 and CDR2 (germline): SGHRS, YFSETQ. This CDR3 is CASSDTPGLRTDTQYF. The CDR3 region has the DNA TGCGCCAGCAGCGATACCCCGGGACTGCGCACAGATACGCAGTATTTT.

This clonotype came up a few times. The chain uses TRBV20-1 and TRBJ2-5, with TRBD2 matching 8 bases. Per germline, CDR1 DFQATT and CDR2 SNEGSKA (reference sequence). This CDR3 has 15 amino acids. V dropped 2 bases and J dropped 3; count of bases not matched to a gene: 8. In DNA, the CDR3 is TGCAGTGCTAGAAACCCGCGGGGGGTGAAAGAGACCCAGTACTTC. Translation: CSARNPRGVKETQYF.

The chain recombines TRBV24-1 with TRBJ2-3, with a weak D call TRBD1 (7 bases). Trimming removed 3 bases at V and 4 bases at J, with 13 bases between. The CDR3 totals 15 residues. The germline gives CDR1 KGHDR, CDR2 SFDVKD. The CDR3 protein is CATSDRTGGADTQYF. In DNA, the CDR3 is TGTGCCACCAGTGATCGGACAGGAGGGGCAGATACGCAGTATTTT.

The V call is TRBV4-3, the J call TRBJ2-3; perhaps TRBD2 as D (5 bases). From germline, CDR1 is LGHNA and CDR2 YSLEER. The V end lost 2 bases, the J end lost 0 bases, and 15 bases lay between the germline ends. The length of the CDR3 is 17 residues. CDR3 amino acids: CASSQKPGLTSTDTQYF. The CDR3 nucleotides read TGCGCCAGCAGCCAAAAACCGGGATTAACTAGCACAGATACGCAGTATTTT.

This clonotype was recorded a few times. The V and J genes are TRBV7-9 and TRBJ2-7; TRBD1 matches at 7 bases. In germline, CDR1 is SEHNR, CDR2 FQNEAQ (reference sequence). The CDR3 sequence is 14 residues long. The junction had 4 bases not matched to a gene; V was cut back by 3 bases and J by 2 bases. CDR3 amino acids: CASSFVGTAYEQYF. The CDR3, as DNA: TGTGCCAGCAGCTTCGTCGGGACAGCCTACGAGCAGTACTTC.

This clonotype came up a few times. The V gene is TRBV7-9, the J gene TRBJ1-4, with a weak D call TRBD1 (5 bases). V was trimmed by 7 bases and J by 8 bases, leaving 20 bases between them. The CDR3 consists of 15 residues. The germline V gene has CDR1 SEHNR and CDR2 FQNEAQ (reference sequence). CDR3 nucleotides: TGTGCCAGCACCGCACCGGGACCCACGGTAGAAAAACTGTTTTTT. This translates into CASTAPGPTVEKLFF. Filled out from reference TRBV7-9 and TRBJ1-4, the complete variable domain reads DTGVSQNPRHKITKRGQNVTFRCDPISEHNRLYWYRQTLGQGPEFLTYFQNEAQLEKSRLLSDRFSAERPKGSFSTLEIQRTEQGDSAMYLCASTAPGPTVEKLFFGSGTQLSVL.

On this clonotype itself: At one of its ends the junction is not consistent with the germline gene, which may arise from a read error. The chain uses TRBV20-1 and TRBJ2-1, with D uncertain. Per germline, CDR1 DFQATT and CDR2 SNEGSKA (reference sequence). CDR3 length: 12 residues. The CDR3 reads CSARTDGPTRLF. DNA of the CDR3: TGCAGTGCTAGAACCGACGGGCCGACCCGCCTCTTC.

The rearrangement uses TRBV20-1 and TRBJ1-1, with 7 nucleotides matching TRBD1. V lost 6 bases, J lost 4 bases, and 11 bases stayed unmatched. CDR1 is DFQATT, CDR2 SNEGSKA, per germline (reference sequence). The CDR3 covers 14 residues. The CDR3 here is CSATRQGPSTEAFF. The CDR3 nucleotides are TGCAGTGCGACGAGACAGGGCCCCAGCACTGAAGCTTTCTTT.

This chain joins TRBV20-1 and TRBJ2-3; 10 bases match TRBD1. The germline V gene has CDR1 DFQATT and CDR2 SNEGSKA (reference sequence). CDR3 length: 12 residues. V was clipped by 8 bases and J by 6 bases; unmatched bases: 5. For the CDR3, the DNA is TGCAGTTCTCGACAGGGGGCGGATACGCAGTATTTT. It yields the protein CSSRQGADTQYF.

This chain joins TRBV12-5 and TRBJ1-1, with D perhaps TRBD1 (5 bases). The germline CDR1 and CDR2 sequences are LGHNT and FRNRAP. The CDR3 has 13 amino acids. V lost 6 bases and J lost 0, with 8 bases in between. The DNA for the CDR3 is TGTGCTAGTGGCCCGACAGTGAACACTGAAGCTTTCTTT. It specifies CASGPTVNTEAFF.

In this sample, this clonotype turned up once. This rearrangement joins TRBV5-1 to TRBJ1-3; D possibly corresponds to TRBD1 (5 bases). The CDR3 consists of 17 residues. CDR1 and CDR2 from the germline V gene are SGHRS and YFSETQ. The V gene lost 5 bases and the J gene lost 5 bases, with 23 bases spanning the gap. CDR3 residues: CASRKNPSSGLRNTIYF. CDR3 nucleotide sequence: TGCGCCAGCAGAAAAAACCCCTCTTCGGGACTTAGAAACACCATATATTTT.

This clonotype was observed a handful of times. The chain couples TRBV12-3 or TRBV12-4 to TRBJ2-1; D unresolved. The CDR3 loop spans 13 amino acids. The ends were cut back, 2 bases at V and 6 bases at J, with 8 bases in the middle. CDR3 region: CASSLMGFNEQFF. Written as DNA, the CDR3 is TGTGCCAGCAGTTTAATGGGTTTCAATGAGCAGTTCTTC.

This clonotype was seen more than once but under ten times. The rearrangement joins TRBV5-4 to TRBJ2-2, with D unresolved. CDR3 length equals 13 residues. V was pared by 7 bases and J by 2 bases, with 9 bases between. Germline V gives CDR1 SGHNT, CDR2 YYREEE (reference sequence). In nucleotides, the CDR3 is TGTGCCAGCGGGGTTCTTAACACCGGGGAGCTGTTTTTT. As protein: CASGVLNTGELFF. Full variable domain (rest looked up from reference TRBV5-4 and TRBJ2-2): ETGVTQSPTHLIKTRGQQVTLRCSSQSGHNTVSWYQQALGQGPQFIFQYYREEENGRGNFPPRFSGLQFPNYSSELNVNALELDDSALYLCASGVLNTGELFFGEGSRLTVL.

This rearrangement joins TRBV25-1 to TRBJ2-5, with 7 nucleotides matching TRBD1. V was pared by 8 bases and J by 4 bases, with 7 bases of the junction left unmatched. This CDR3 comprises 13 residues. Germline-derived CDR1 and CDR2 are MGHDK and SYGVNS. CDR3 protein: CASHSYRGETQYF. The CDR3 coding sequence is TGTGCCAGCCACTCCTACAGGGGAGAGACCCAGTACTTC.

This clonotype was detected ten times or more. This rearrangement joins TRBV29-1 to TRBJ2-7; no reliable D call. The CDR3 is 15 residues long. With 7 bases removed from V and 5 bases from J, the gap between germline ends came to 24 bases. CDR1 SQVTM and CDR2 ANQGSEA come from the germline V gene. In DNA form, the CDR3 reads TGCAGCGCCCTCCGTTCTTACGGTGGGGTTAACGAGCAGTACTTC. Its protein product is CSALRSYGGVNEQYF.

With regard to this clonotype: One end of the junction is discordant with germline, which a read error may explain. This chain uses TRBV10-3 with TRBJ1-5, with 8 bases that match TRBD1. CDR3 length equals 17 residues. Germline CDR1 and CDR2: ENHRY and SYGVKD. As DNA, the CDR3 is TGTACCATCAGTGAGTCCGGGCAGGGGGCGCGAAATCAGCCCCAGCATTTT. This translates into CTISESGQGARNQPQHF.

This clonotype appeared a few times. The gene calls are TRBV19 and TRBJ2-1, with TRBD2 matching over 9 bases. The length of the CDR3 is 13 residues. V shed 7 bases, J shed 10 bases, and the junction held 8 bases outside the gene matches. The germline V gene encodes CDR1 LNHDA and CDR2 SQIVND (reference sequence). CDR3 coding DNA: TGTGCCAGTAAAAACCCTAGCGGGACCGAGCAGTTCTTC. This encodes CASKNPSGTEQFF. Supplemented by reference TRBV19 and TRBJ2-1, the full variable domain reads DGGITQSPKYLFRKEGQNVTLSCEQNLNHDAMYWYRQDPGQGLRLIYYSQIVNDFQKGDIAEGYSVSREKKESFPLTVTSAQKNPTAFYLCASKNPSGTEQFFGPGTRLTVL.

The chain links TRBV11-2 to TRBJ2-7; the D gene is possibly TRBD1 (6 bases). The V and J ends lost 5 bases and 6 bases respectively, with 11 bases between them. This CDR3 contains 12 residues. Germline CDR1 reads SGHAT; CDR2 reads FQNNGV. CDR3 region: CASSTHRAEQYF. The CDR3 coding sequence is TGTGCCAGCAGCACCCACAGGGCCGAGCAGTACTTC.

This chain connects TRBV21-1 to TRBJ2-3. TRBV21-1 is recorded as a pseudogene. CDR3 length: 17 residues. The CDR3 is CASSPHDPLGKTDTQYF. The CDR3 bases are TGTGCCAGCAGCCCACACGATCCCTTGGGCAAAACAGATACGCAGTATTTT.

This clonotype was counted between two and nine times. The chain joins TRBV12-3 or TRBV12-4 to TRBJ2-7, with TRBD2 matching 9 bases. The CDR3 has 15 residues. With 3 bases clipped from V and 7 bases from J, the junction kept 10 bases outside the gene matches. CDR3 in amino acids: CASSLGLAARGEQYF. In DNA form, the CDR3 reads TGTGCCAGCAGTTTGGGACTAGCTGCGAGGGGGGAGCAGTACTTC.

This clonotype was found once. This chain connects TRBV11-3 to TRBJ2-1; D gene unclear. The CDR3 has 11 residues. The germline CDR1 and CDR2 sequences are SGHNT and YENEEA. V was shortened by 0 bases and J by 16 bases, with 10 bases between the two germline ends. The CDR3, as DNA: TGTGCCAGCAGCTTAGAGGCCCCTTTATTCTTC. This codes for CASSLEAPLFF.